Listed below are T cell receptor beta chains from one sample, sequenced in a study of OX40 agonist ivuxolimab in advanced cancers. The repertoire was sequenced with immunoSEQ multiplex PCR; TCRdb's copy has only in-frame clones and lacks some. The top ten hold approximately 0.3% of the sample, which has approximately 100,000 clones, approximately 90% seen once. The sequences come from CD4+ or CD8+ T cells sorted from blood, collected in a trial of the OX40 agonist ivuxolimab. The receptors derive from an adult with an advanced solid tumor such as melanoma, head and neck, liver or kidney cancer. Both conserved end residues are part of each CDR3. The D gene is left open where the match is weak. Where a row states a size, it is once, few, many or the class of an expanded clone; other rows omit it.

d_call	clone_size	v_call	j_call	cdr3_aa	cdr3_nt
NA	NA	TRBV19	TRBJ2-4	CASRRQGGGNIQYF	TGTGCCAGTAGACGACAGGGCGGGGGAAACATTCAGTACTTC
NA	NA	TRBV6-6	TRBJ1-2	CASSYGGDYGYTF	TGTGCCAGCAGTTACGGGGGTGACTATGGCTACACCTTC
NA	NA	TRBV7-2	TRBJ2-5	CASSLGIGGETQYF	TGTGCCAGCAGCTTAGGGATAGGTGGGGAGACCCAGTACTTC
TRBD2	once	TRBV5-1	TRBJ2-5	CASSVGLAGLSETQYF	TGCGCCAGCAGCGTCGGACTAGCGGGATTATCAGAGACCCAGTACTTC
TRBD2	NA	TRBV4-3	TRBJ2-3	CASSQFRTSGPSSTDTQYF	TGCGCCAGCAGCCAATTTCGGACTAGCGGGCCCTCTAGCACAGATACGCAGTATTTT
TRBD1	NA	TRBV5-6	TRBJ1-2	CASSAGTGYGYTF	TGTGCCAGCAGCGCAGGGACAGGCTATGGCTACACCTTC
NA	NA	TRBV25-1	TRBJ2-6	CASGRGGSGANVLTF	TGTGCCAGCGGCAGGGGCGGGTCCGGGGCCAACGTCCTGACTTTC
NA	NA	TRBV2	TRBJ1-4	CASRPLTGGDEKLFF	TGTGCCAGCAGGCCTCTGACAGGTGGTGATGAAAAACTGTTTTTT
NA	NA	TRBV28	TRBJ1-4	CASSPRGPGTNEKLFF	TGTGCCAGCAGCCCCAGAGGTCCCGGCACAAATGAAAAACTGTTTTTT
NA	NA	TRBV6-5	TRBJ1-3	CASSYPLSRNTIYF	TGTGCCAGCAGTTATCCCCTCTCCCGAAACACCATATATTTT
NA	NA	TRBV15	TRBJ2-3	CATRSNSRADTQYF	TGTGCCACCAGATCTAATAGTCGTGCAGATACGCAGTATTTT
NA	NA	TRBV28	TRBJ1-2	CASAKNSLYGYTF	TGTGCCAGCGCCAAGAATTCCCTCTATGGCTACACCTTC
NA	NA	TRBV11-2	TRBJ1-2	CASSSNRGTLLSYTF	TGTGCCAGCAGCTCGAATCGCGGGACTCTTTTAAGCTACACCTTC
NA	NA	TRBV7-3	TRBJ2-5	CASSLKREETQYF	TGTGCCAGCAGCTTAAAACGGGAGGAGACCCAGTACTTC
TRBD1	NA	TRBV6-5	TRBJ2-5	CASSTRQGNLETQYF	TGTGCCAGCAGTACCCGACAGGGGAATTTAGAGACCCAGTACTTC
TRBD2	NA	TRBV6-5	TRBJ2-7	CASSSPGLAFYEQYF	TGTGCCAGCAGTTCCCCGGGACTAGCGTTTTACGAGCAGTACTTC
TRBD1	NA	TRBV10-1	TRBJ2-7	CASSFGTDRDEQYF	TGCGCCAGCAGTTTCGGGACCGACAGGGACGAGCAGTACTTC
TRBD1	NA	TRBV19	TRBJ1-1	CASSSRDRVSLDTEAFF	TGTGCCAGTAGTAGCCGGGACAGGGTGAGTTTGGACACTGAAGCTTTCTTT
NA	NA	TRBV30	TRBJ1-3	CAWSVGQAIISGNTIYF	TGTGCCTGGAGTGTAGGGCAGGCTATCATCTCTGGAAACACCATATATTTT
NA	NA	TRBV29-1	TRBJ2-3	CSIDTQYF	TGCAGCATAGATACGCAGTATTTT
TRBD1	NA	TRBV6-6	TRBJ1-2	CASSYPGQGSYGYTF	TGTGCCAGCAGTTACCCCGGACAGGGGTCCTATGGCTACACCTTC
TRBD2	NA	TRBV25-1	TRBJ2-2	CASSDPGLAGIAGELFF	TGTGCCAGCAGTGACCCGGGACTAGCGGGAATCGCCGGGGAGCTGTTTTTT
TRBD2	NA	TRBV5-6	TRBJ2-7	CASSFWSGRSYEQYF	TGTGCCAGCAGCTTTTGGAGCGGGAGAAGCTACGAGCAGTACTTC
NA	once	TRBV18	TRBJ2-4	CASSPPEQRAKNIQYF	TGTGCCAGCTCACCCCCCGAACAGCGGGCCAAAAACATTCAGTACTTC
NA	NA	TRBV7-2	TRBJ2-1	CASRRQGSSSYNEQFF	TGTGCCAGCAGGCGGCAGGGATCAAGCTCCTACAATGAGCAGTTCTTC
NA	NA	TRBV28	TRBJ2-5	CASNPQGLSGETQYF	TGTGCCAGCAATCCACAGGGTCTATCCGGGGAGACCCAGTACTTC
NA	NA	TRBV7-8	TRBJ1-2	CASSTNQGSNYGYTF	TGTGCCAGCAGCACAAATCAGGGATCTAACTATGGCTACACCTTC
NA	NA	TRBV2	TRBJ1-5	CASSLDNQPQHF	TGTGCCAGCAGTTTGGACAATCAGCCCCAGCATTTT
NA	NA	TRBV5-1	TRBJ2-1	CASSLNPKGEQFF	TGCGCCAGCAGCTTGAACCCTAAGGGAGAGCAGTTCTTC
NA	NA	TRBV11-1	TRBJ2-5	CASRPLGGSGRETQYF	TGTGCCAGCCGTCCACTAGGAGGGAGTGGGAGAGAGACCCAGTACTTC
TRBD2	NA	TRBV27	TRBJ2-1	CASSSRLAGGEEQFF	TGTGCCAGCAGTTCCCGACTAGCGGGAGGCGAGGAGCAGTTCTTC
TRBD1	few	TRBV19	TRBJ2-2	CATGQQNTGELFF	TGTGCCACGGGACAGCAGAACACCGGGGAGCTGTTTTTT
TRBD1	NA	TRBV19	TRBJ2-7	CASSRDSYYEQYF	TGTGCCAGTAGTAGGGACAGCTACTACGAGCAGTACTTC
TRBD2	NA	TRBV27	TRBJ2-7	CASSLSTSGRSILYF	TGTGCCAGCAGTTTATCGACTAGCGGGAGGTCTATTCTGTACTTC
NA	NA	TRBV2	TRBJ2-2	CASSEVRGTGELFF	TGTGCCAGCAGTGAAGTTAGAGGCACCGGGGAGCTGTTTTTT
NA	NA	TRBV5-1	TRBJ2-5	CASSLVGIGKETQYF	TGCGCCAGCAGCTTGGTGGGGATTGGAAAAGAGACCCAGTACTTC
TRBD2	NA	TRBV7-2	TRBJ2-3	CASSLRLAGVTDTQYF	TGTGCCAGCAGCTTAAGGCTAGCGGGAGTGACAGATACGCAGTATTTT
TRBD2	NA	TRBV9	TRBJ2-1	CASSATSATYNEQFF	TGTGCCAGCAGCGCAACTAGCGCAACCTACAATGAGCAGTTCTTC
NA	NA	TRBV14	TRBJ1-6	CASSQVGGSNSPLHF	TGTGCCAGCAGCCAAGTTGGGGGGTCCAATTCACCCCTCCACTTT
TRBD2	NA	TRBV4-2	TRBJ2-3	CASSQGTSGRSDTQYF	TGTGCCAGCAGCCAAGGGACTAGCGGGAGGTCAGATACGCAGTATTTT
NA	NA	TRBV28	TRBJ1-2	CASSSDVRLYGYTF	TGTGCCAGCAGTTCGGACGTCCGACTCTATGGCTACACCTTC
NA	once	TRBV5-1	TRBJ2-7	CASSLRARDHEQYF	TGCGCCAGCAGCTTGAGGGCCAGGGACCACGAGCAGTACTTC
TRBD2	NA	TRBV14	TRBJ2-3	CASSRASGSRDTQYF	TGTGCCAGCAGCCGGGCTAGCGGGAGCCGAGATACGCAGTATTTT
TRBD2	NA	TRBV7-8	TRBJ2-2	CASSSRDYLTGELFF	TGTGCCAGCAGCTCACGGGACTACCTCACCGGGGAGCTGTTTTTT
NA	NA	TRBV7-8	TRBJ2-1	CASSLVRLAKGNEQFF	TGTGCCAGCAGCTTAGTCCGCCTAGCGAAAGGTAATGAGCAGTTCTTC
NA	once	TRBV11-2	TRBJ1-3	CASSFGVTGNTIYF	TGTGCCAGCAGCTTCGGGGTAACAGGAAACACCATATATTTT
NA	NA	TRBV29-1	TRBJ2-3	CSVALISTDTQYF	TGCAGCGTTGCACTAATTAGCACAGATACGCAGTATTTT
NA	NA	TRBV4-3	TRBJ2-7	CASSQAGSSSYEQYF	TGCGCCAGCAGCCAAGCGGGGTCGAGCTCCTACGAGCAGTACTTC
TRBD1	NA	TRBV19	TRBJ1-2	CASSTIATGGASNYGYTF	TGTGCCAGTAGTACGATTGCGACAGGGGGCGCTTCTAACTATGGCTACACCTTC
NA	NA	TRBV4-3	TRBJ2-3	CASSQDLRDTDTQYF	TGCGCCAGCAGCCAAGATCTGCGGGACACAGATACGCAGTATTTT
NA	NA	TRBV29-1	TRBJ2-3	CSVENTGGTDTQYF	TGCAGCGTTGAAAACACCGGGGGCACAGATACGCAGTATTTT
TRBD2	once	TRBV5-1	TRBJ2-3	CASRTSGSAADTQYF	TGCGCCAGCAGGACTAGCGGGAGCGCTGCGGATACGCAGTATTTT
TRBD2	once	TRBV9	TRBJ2-5	CASSVRAGGETQYF	TGTGCCAGCAGCGTAAGGGCGGGAGGAGAGACCCAGTACTTC
NA	NA	TRBV2	TRBJ2-2	CASRGSGELFF	TGTGCCAGCAGGGGATCCGGGGAGCTGTTTTTT
NA	once	TRBV5-1	TRBJ2-1	CASSLWVSRGSYNEQFF	TGCGCCAGCAGCTTGTGGGTCAGTCGAGGCTCCTACAATGAGCAGTTCTTC
TRBD1	NA	TRBV30	TRBJ1-6	CALDRGYNSPLHF	TGTGCCTTAGACAGGGGTTATAATTCACCCCTCCACTTT
NA	NA	TRBV7-2	TRBJ2-5	CASMDGEAVSQETQYF	TGTGCCAGCATGGATGGTGAGGCAGTATCACAAGAGACCCAGTACTTC
TRBD2	NA	TRBV15	TRBJ2-7	CATSRRQGGGGRAEQYF	TGTGCCACCAGCAGACGTCAGGGAGGTGGCGGGAGGGCCGAGCAGTACTTC
TRBD1	NA	TRBV28	TRBJ2-7	CASSPRRQGGGYEQYF	TGTGCCAGCAGTCCGCGGCGACAGGGTGGTGGGTACGAGCAGTACTTC
TRBD1	once	TRBV4-2	TRBJ2-1	CASSQEGGPPNEQFF	TGTGCCAGCAGCCAAGAAGGGGGCCCTCCAAATGAGCAGTTCTTC